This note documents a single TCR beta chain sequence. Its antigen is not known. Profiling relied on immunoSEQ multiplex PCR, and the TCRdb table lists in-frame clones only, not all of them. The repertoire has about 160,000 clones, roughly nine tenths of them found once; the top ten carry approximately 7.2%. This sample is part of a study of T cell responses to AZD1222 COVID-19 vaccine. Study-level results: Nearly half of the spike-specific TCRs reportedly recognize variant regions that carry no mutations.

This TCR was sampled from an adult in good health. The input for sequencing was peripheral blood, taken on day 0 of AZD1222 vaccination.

CDR3 protein: CASSLLAKGTEAFF. Written as DNA, the CDR3 is TGCGCCAGCAGCTTGCTAGCCAAGGGAACTGAAGCTTTCTTT. V usage is TRBV5-1 and J usage is TRBJ1-1; D ambiguous. V lost 1 base and J 5 bases, leaving 12 bases between the germline ends. This CDR3 region has 14 residues. Germline CDR1 SGHRS, CDR2 YFSETQ. The variable domain in full, completed from reference TRBV5-1 and TRBJ1-1, reads KAGVTQTPRYLIKTRGQQVTLSCSPISGHRSVSWYQQTPGQGLQFLFEYFSETQRNKGNFPGRFSGRQFSNSRSEMNVSTLELGDSALYLCASSLLAKGTEAFFGQGTRLTVV.